The present T cell receptor (beta chain) was sequenced within a study of CD8 T cells in Susac syndrome. About the study: Patients with Susac syndrome were therapy-naive, treated with corticosteroids, or treated with intravenous immunoglobulin alone when blood was collected.

The authors reverse transcribed roughly 0.5 to 1 ug RNA with random hexamers. TCRdb called the immunoSEQ multiplex PCR reads again in MiXCR, with one record for every CDR3 protein. The sample has 75,000 to 95,000 distinct CDR3 sequences; about 94% are singletons. Trimming cost V 1 base and J 10 bases; bases outside gene matches: 4. In germline, CDR1 is LNHNV, CDR2 YYDKDF (reference sequence). This CDR3 is 15 amino acids long. The TCR comes from a human donor with Susac syndrome. The gene calls are TRBV15 and TRBJ2-1; 13 nucleotides align to TRBD2. The sample taken for sequencing was CD8+ T cells from PBMCs. The CDR3 coding sequence is TGTGCCACCAGCAGAGTCGGGACTAGCGGGACGGAGCAGTTCTTC. Encoded protein: CATSRVGTSGTEQFF.